Shown below are 8 T cell receptor beta chains from a single sample sequenced in a study of blood T cells in healthy people across ages (dated by TCRdb to between 2014 and 2017). Libraries were constructed by 5' RACE. The sequencer was an Illumina HiSeq 2500. The second PCR ran for about 6 to 12 cycles and used a J-beta primer mix along with a sample-barcoded 5' primer. TCRdb passed the public sequencing reads through fastp at Q25 and MiXCR, retaining productive beta sequences. Every distinct CDR3 protein forms one entry, paired with its most common genes and DNA. The sample table lists 1.5 million to 2 million distinct CDR3 sequences, around 50% of them with a count of one. Less than 2.5% of the sample comes from the top ten. The specimen sequenced was blood. Receptor source: a woman in her 40s in good health.

This clonotype was counted between two and nine times. The chain has TRBV5-1 and TRBJ2-1; either TRBD1 or TRBD2 may supply D (6 bases each). The ends were cut back, 0 bases at V and 9 bases at J, with 19 bases in the middle. From germline, CDR1 is SGHRS and CDR2 YFSETQ. The CDR3 has 16 residues. CDR3 in DNA: TGCGCCAGCAGCTTGGGAGGCCGGCGAGGGGGGAGTGAGCAGTTCTTC. This encodes CASSLGGRRGGSEQFF.

This clonotype was counted only a few times. CDR3 sequence reads: CASNRPTDEQYF. The CDR3 nucleotides are TGTGCCAGCAACCGGCCTACTGACGAGCAGTACTTC. The rearrangement uses TRBV28 and TRBJ2-7, with no clear D. This CDR3 is built from 12 residues. V was pared by 7 bases and J by 5 bases, with 12 bases between. Germline CDR1 MDHEN, CDR2 SYDVKM. The complete variable domain, with remaining parts taken from reference TRBV28 and TRBJ2-7, reads DVKVTQSSRYLVKRTGEKVFLECVQDMDHENMFWYRQDPGLGLRLIYFSYDVKMKEKGDIPEGYSVSREKKERFSLILESASTNQTSMYLCASNRPTDEQYFGPGTRLTVT.

This clonotype was counted once. The V call is TRBV2, the J call TRBJ2-4, with D possibly matching TRBD2 (7 bases). The end of the DNA fits TRBJ2-7 better, so the J call may be wrong. Germline V gene sequence: CDR1 SNHLY, CDR2 FYNNEI. The CDR3 totals 13 residues. In DNA form, the CDR3 reads TGTGCCAGCAACGGGGGGCTCTCCTACGAGCAGTACTTC. Amino acids: CASNGGLSYEQYF.

This chain joins TRBV6-1 and TRBJ1-2; TRBD1 aligns across 8 bases. J was trimmed by 5 bases and V by 1 base; bases with no gene match: 6. The germline gives CDR1 MNHNS, CDR2 SASEGT. The CDR3 is 15 amino acids. CDR3 nucleotide sequence: TGTGCCAGCAGTGAAGTACAGGGGGGACCATATGGCTACACCTTC. It codes for CASSEVQGGPYGYTF.

This clonotype was recorded a few times. The rearrangement joins TRBV29-1 to TRBJ2-1; D might be TRBD1 (7 bases). V lost 5 bases, J lost 6 bases, and 14 bases lay in between. Germline V gene data show CDR1 as SQVTM and CDR2 as ANQGSEA. The CDR3 length is 13 residues. CDR3 sequence reads: CSVPQGGINEQFF. The CDR3 nucleotides read TGCAGCGTTCCCCAGGGGGGCATCAATGAGCAGTTCTTC.

The CDR3 DNA reads TGTGCCAGCAGCCGTCAGGGGGGGGTGTACGAGCAGTACTTC. Protein product: CASSRQGGVYEQYF. This rearrangement joins TRBV7-2 to TRBJ2-7; D tentatively fits TRBD1 or TRBD2 (7 bases each). The length of the CDR3 is 14 residues. The V end lost 5 bases, the J end lost 4 bases, and 15 bases lay between the germline ends. Germline values: CDR1 SGHTA, CDR2 FQGNSA.

V gene TRBV14 combines with J gene TRBJ1-6; no definite D call. V shed 5 bases and J shed 7 bases, with 18 bases lying between them. The CDR3 contains 16 residues. Germline CDR1 reads SGHDN; CDR2 reads FVKESK. The CDR3 loop is CASSRGQVRLNSPLHF. CDR3 coding DNA: TGTGCCAGCAGCAGAGGTCAAGTCAGGTTGAATTCACCCCTCCACTTT.

The chain has TRBV24-1 and TRBJ2-1; 11 bases are shared with TRBD1. The length of the CDR3 is 16 residues. V trimming: 1 base; J trimming: 6 bases; junction bases outside the gene matches: 4. Per the germline V gene, CDR1 is KGHDR and CDR2 is SFDVKD. The CDR3 nucleotides read TGTGCCACCAGTGATTTCGGACAGGGGGCAGGCAATGAGCAGTTCTTC. Its translation is CATSDFGQGAGNEQFF.